The 29 T cell receptor beta chains below come from one sample, sequenced in a study of shared clonotypes between healthy human individuals (dated by TCRdb to the early 2020s). CD8 naive samples were CD45RO-negative cells positively selected for CCR7, giving a CD45RA+CCR7+ population that excluded TemRA cells. The library was prepared using the immunoSEQ multiplex PCR assay. The clones in this table, taken by TCRdb from immuneACCESS, are in-frame only. Not every clone is retained; where verified, under half of the shortfall comes from an unresolved V gene, and the cause of the rest is unknown. The sample table shows 660,000 or so clones, and about 95% are seen once. Of the sample, less than 0.12% falls within the top ten clones. Sequenced: naive CD8+ T cells sorted from blood. Explained via the paper, the cell subset or site label denotes: CD45RA+CCR7+. The source of these receptors is a woman aged 25 to 39 in good health.

This chain joins TRBV14 and TRBJ2-7, with TRBD2 matching 7 bases. Germline V gives CDR1 SGHDN, CDR2 FVKESK. The CDR3 sequence is 15 residues long. V lost 1 base to trimming and J lost 4 bases; unmatched junction nucleotides: 7. Here the CDR3 reads CASSQGRGSGYEQYF. The CDR3 DNA reads TGTGCCAGCAGCCAAGGTCGCGGGAGTGGGTACGAGCAGTACTTC.

The chain combines TRBV13 with TRBJ1-3; tentatively, D is TRBD1 (6 bases). Per germline, CDR1 PRHDT and CDR2 FYEKMQ (reference sequence). This CDR3 is 15 amino acids long. Trimming removed 5 bases at V and 0 bases at J, with 11 bases between. CDR3 sequence (DNA): TGTGCCAGCAGCCAGGGACACCTCTCTGGAAACACCATATATTTT. This sequence encodes CASSQGHLSGNTIYF.

The CDR3 is CASSGTPYNEQFF. The CDR3 DNA sequence: TGTGCCAGCAGCGGGACACCCTACAATGAGCAGTTCTTC. The chain recombines TRBV7-3 with TRBJ2-1; D possibly corresponds to TRBD1 (6 bases). Trimming took off 5 bases at V and 2 bases at J, with 7 bases between the two ends. Germline lookup yields CDR1 SGHTA and CDR2 FQGTGA. This CDR3 comprises 13 residues.

The gene calls are TRBV29-1 and TRBJ2-5, with 9 bases lining up with TRBD2. The CDR3 totals 14 residues. From germline, CDR1 is SQVTM and CDR2 ANQGSEA. With 5 bases clipped from V and 4 bases from J, the junction kept 8 bases outside the gene matches. The chain's CDR3 is CSVSLAGGSETQYF. The CDR3 DNA is TGCAGCGTTTCCTTGGCGGGAGGGTCAGAGACCCAGTACTTC.

The chain couples TRBV7-8 to TRBJ2-3; D is unclear. Trimming cost V 2 bases and J 2 bases, with 11 bases left between them. The CDR3 is 15 residues long. CDR1 and CDR2 from the germline V gene are SGHVS and FQNEAQ. As DNA, the CDR3 is TGTGCCAGCAGCTTAAATTTCGGATCCACAGATACGCAGTATTTT. Amino acid sequence: CASSLNFGSTDTQYF.

The chain couples TRBV7-9 to TRBJ2-5; D gene ambiguous. Trimming took off 4 bases at V and 0 bases at J, with 12 bases between the two ends. Germline CDR1 and CDR2: SEHNR and FQNEAQ (reference sequence). CDR3 length: 15 amino acids. The CDR3 region has the DNA TGTGCCAGCAGCTCCTCCTCCCGGCACCAAGAGACCCAGTACTTC. It translates to CASSSSSRHQETQYF.

J is TRBJ2-1 and V is TRBV5-1; D remains unclear. The CDR3 runs 15 residues. The V end lost 5 bases, the J end lost 0 bases, and 12 bases lay between the germline ends. The germline CDR1 and CDR2 sequences are SGHRS and YFSETQ. The chain's CDR3 is CASRTHSSSYNEQFF. In nucleotides, the CDR3 is TGCGCCAGCAGGACTCACAGCAGCTCCTACAATGAGCAGTTCTTC. The entire variable domain, with the rest obtained from reference TRBV5-1 and TRBJ2-1, is as follows: KAGVTQTPRYLIKTRGQQVTLSCSPISGHRSVSWYQQTPGQGLQFLFEYFSETQRNKGNFPGRFSGRQFSNSRSEMNVSTLELGDSALYLCASRTHSSSYNEQFFGPGTRLTVL.

The chain has TRBV7-9 and TRBJ2-7; D not resolved. V lost 5 bases and J lost 0, with 14 bases in between. This CDR3 region has 15 residues. CDR1 is SEHNR, CDR2 FQNEAQ, per germline (reference sequence). CDR3 sequence (DNA): TGTGCCAGCAGCCCGCCTGTGGGCAGCTCCTACGAGCAGTACTTC. Encoded protein: CASSPPVGSSYEQYF. Full variable domain (rest looked up from reference TRBV7-9 and TRBJ2-7): DTGVSQNPRHKITKRGQNVTFRCDPISEHNRLYWYRQTLGQGPEFLTYFQNEAQLEKSRLLSDRFSAERPKGSFSTLEIQRTEQGDSAMYLCASSPPVGSSYEQYFGPGTRLTVT.

The J gene is TRBJ1-4, the V gene TRBV2; unclear D gene. Germline V gives CDR1 SNHLY, CDR2 FYNNEI. V dropped 7 bases and J dropped 8 bases, with 17 bases sitting between them. The CDR3 length is 14 residues. Here the CDR3 reads CASKVYGIREKLFF. The CDR3 bases are TGTGCCAGCAAGGTCTATGGTATCCGGGAAAAACTGTTTTTT.

V is TRBV5-1 and J is TRBJ2-2; D ambiguous. CDR1 SGHRS and CDR2 YFSETQ come from the germline V gene. V dropped 0 bases and J dropped 7 bases, with 16 bases sitting between them. The CDR3 is 16 amino acids. The CDR3 DNA reads as TGCGCCAGCAGCTTGGGGCGGAGAGCCCCGGGCGGGGAGCTGTTTTTT. Encoded protein: CASSLGRRAPGGELFF.

The rearrangement links TRBV4-1 to TRBJ1-6; 9 bases are a match to TRBD1. V trimming: 4 bases; J trimming: 10 bases; junction bases outside the gene matches: 2. Per the germline V gene, CDR1 is MGHRA and CDR2 is YSYEKL. The CDR3 spans 13 residues. CDR3 region: CASSRDRESPLHF. The CDR3 DNA follows: TGCGCCAGCAGCCGGGACAGGGAATCACCCCTCCACTTT.

CDR3 coding DNA: TGTGCCAGTAGTATACTCCCTTTCCGGGAGACCCAGTACTTC. Translated, it gives CASSILPFRETQYF. The J gene is TRBJ2-5, the V gene TRBV19; no clear D gene. This CDR3 has 14 amino acids. V dropped 2 bases and J dropped 5 bases, with 12 bases sitting between them. Germline lookup yields CDR1 LNHDA and CDR2 SQIVND (reference sequence).

Only one count was recorded for this clone. The chain recombines TRBV28 with TRBJ2-3; D is ambiguous. CDR1 and CDR2 (germline): MDHEN, SYDVKM. The CDR3 runs to 12 residues. The V and J ends lost 3 bases and 4 bases respectively, with 5 bases between them. Written as DNA, the CDR3 is TGTGCCAGCAGTTTGCAGCCAGATACGCAGTATTTT. It encodes CASSLQPDTQYF.

The V call is TRBV5-6, the J call TRBJ1-1; no clear D gene. The germline CDR1 and CDR2 sequences are SGHDT and YYEEEE. This CDR3 spans 13 amino acids. V lost 4 bases to trimming and J lost 1 base, with 8 bases between them. CDR3: CASSEGPNTEAFF. In DNA, the CDR3 is TGTGCCAGCAGCGAGGGCCCGAACACTGAAGCTTTCTTT.

V gene TRBV5-1 combines with J gene TRBJ1-1; the D is unclear. This CDR3 region has 13 residues. CDR1 is SGHRS, CDR2 YFSETQ, per germline. V lost 2 bases, J lost 3 bases, and 8 bases lay in between. CDR3 DNA sequence: TGCGCCAGCAGCTTAATCCGGGACACTGAAGCTTTCTTT. Its translation is CASSLIRDTEAFF.

The V and J genes are TRBV28 and TRBJ2-1; possibly TRBD1 for D (5 bases). This CDR3 is 14 amino acids long. Trimming stripped 1 base from V and 8 bases from J, with 12 bases between. Germline CDR1 is MDHEN and CDR2 is SYDVKM. The CDR3 protein is CASSLSQGIYEQFF. In nucleotides, the CDR3 is TGTGCCAGCAGTTTATCTCAGGGTATCTATGAGCAGTTCTTC.

The chain employs TRBV9 and TRBJ2-6; no reliable D call. V lost 3 bases to trimming and J lost 0 bases, with 10 bases between them. The germline gives CDR1 SGDLS, CDR2 YYNGEE. The CDR3 spans 16 residues. The CDR3 loop reads CASSEPFYSGANVLTF. CDR3 coding DNA: TGTGCCAGCAGCGAGCCCTTTTACTCTGGGGCCAACGTCCTGACTTTC.

The chain joins TRBV9 to TRBJ2-7; D call uncertain. The CDR3 has 12 residues. Trimming stripped 4 bases from V and 5 bases from J, with 10 bases between. The germline gives CDR1 SGDLS, CDR2 YYNGEE. The CDR3 here is CASSPPDDEQYF. The CDR3 DNA reads TGTGCCAGCAGCCCGCCCGACGACGAGCAGTACTTC. Full variable domain (remainder filled in from reference TRBV9 and TRBJ2-7): DSGVTQTPKHLITATGQRVTLRCSPRSGDLSVYWYQQSLDQGLQFLIQYYNGEERAKGNILERFSAQQFPDLHSELNLSSLELGDSALYFCASSPPDDEQYFGPGTRLTVT.

Comment on this clone: Other nucleotide sequences from this sample produce the same CDR3. J is TRBJ2-7 and V is TRBV5-6, with D tentatively TRBD1 or TRBD2 (5 bases each). The CDR3 contains 14 residues. Germline loops: CDR1 SGHDT, CDR2 YYEEEE. V dropped 0 bases and J dropped 2 bases, with 9 bases sitting between them. The chain's CDR3 is CASSLAGTPYEQYF. Here the CDR3 DNA reads TGTGCCAGCAGCTTGGCTGGGACCCCCTACGAGCAGTACTTC.

V is TRBV2 and J is TRBJ2-3; 7 nucleotides agree with TRBD2. Germline-derived CDR1 and CDR2 are SNHLY and FYNNEI. J lost 3 bases, V lost 2 bases, and 5 bases had no gene match. The length of the CDR3 is 15 residues. The CDR3 protein is CASSEWLAETDTQYF. The CDR3 region has the DNA TGTGCCAGCAGTGAATGGCTAGCGGAAACAGATACGCAGTATTTT.

The chain carries TRBV6-5 and TRBJ2-7; 10 bases match TRBD2. Losses at the gene ends were 0 bases for V and 3 bases for J; bases not matched to a gene: 2. The germline V gene encodes CDR1 MNHEY and CDR2 SVGAGI. This CDR3 has 15 amino acids. In DNA, the CDR3 is TGTGCCAGCAGTTACTCCCCTAGCGGGGGCTACGAGCAGTACTTC. Translation gives CASSYSPSGGYEQYF.

The rearrangement uses TRBV7-9 and TRBJ1-1; the D is unclear. Trimming removed 5 bases from V and 14 bases from J, with 21 bases in between. The CDR3 runs to 13 residues. Germline-derived CDR1 and CDR2 are SEHNR and FQNEAQ (reference sequence). The CDR3 nucleotides are TGTGCCAGCAGCCACATGGGTCATATGGGTTGCTTCTTT. It codes for CASSHMGHMGCFF.

This chain uses TRBV5-1 with TRBJ2-7; 9 bases line up with TRBD1. The CDR3 sequence is 16 residues long. The V gene's germline CDR1 is SGHRS and CDR2 YFSETQ. The ends lost 4 bases at V and 4 bases at J; junction bases unmatched: 12. CDR3 nucleotides: TGCGCCAGCAGCCCACGGACAGGGGTTATATGGTACGAGCAGTACTTC. Protein sequence: CASSPRTGVIWYEQYF.

The V and J genes are TRBV4-1 and TRBJ2-1; D not resolved. The length of the CDR3 is 18 residues. With 3 bases removed from V and 7 bases from J, the gap between germline ends came to 25 bases. Germline CDR1 and CDR2: MGHRA and YSYEKL. The CDR3 region has the DNA TGCGCCAGCAGCCAGGCAGTCCTTTCATCAGCCCTATTTAATGAGCAGTTCTTC. Protein product: CASSQAVLSSALFNEQFF.

This chain uses TRBV20-1 with TRBJ2-1; D is undetermined. V was shortened by 7 bases and J by 4 bases, with 5 bases between the two germline ends. Germline V gene data show CDR1 as DFQATT and CDR2 as SNEGSKA (reference sequence). The CDR3 consists of 10 residues. The CDR3, as DNA: TGCAGTGTTAGTTACAATGAGCAGTTCTTC. Translating gives CSVSYNEQFF.

The V gene is TRBV15, the J gene TRBJ1-5, with D hard to call. This CDR3 has 15 amino acids. Germline CDR1 is LNHNV and CDR2 is YYDKDF (reference sequence). V was pared by 0 bases and J by 4 bases, with 10 bases between. CDR3 amino acids: CATSRDLGPNQPQHF. Here the CDR3 DNA reads TGTGCCACCAGCAGAGATCTTGGGCCTAATCAGCCCCAGCATTTT.

The rearrangement links TRBV4-1 to TRBJ2-1, with D maybe TRBD1 (6 bases). The CDR3 totals 19 residues. V was clipped by 1 base and J by 5 bases, with 24 bases between them. Germline V lookup: CDR1 MGHRA, CDR2 YSYEKL. For the CDR3, the DNA is TGCGCCAGCAGCCAAGCATGGGAACCTTTGGACAGATTTAACAATGAGCAGTTCTTC. This sequence encodes CASSQAWEPLDRFNNEQFF.

This clone was detected once. The gene calls are TRBV6-1 and TRBJ1-1; D remains unclear. Germline V CDR1 and CDR2: MNHNS, SASEGT. The CDR3 length is 12 residues. Trimming took 7 bases from V and 7 from J, leaving 13 bases between them. The CDR3 nucleotides are TGTGCCAGCACCCTAGGTACGGTTGAAGCTTTCTTT. The encoded protein is CASTLGTVEAFF.

The rearrangement links TRBV2 to TRBJ2-5; TRBD2 agrees at 7 bases. Trimming at V came to 3 bases and at J to 2 bases, leaving 9 bases not matched to a gene. CDR1 and CDR2 (germline): SNHLY, FYNNEI. The CDR3 spans 16 residues. The CDR3 region has the DNA TGTGCCAGCAGTGATGGGGGGACTAAAAGACAAGAGACCCAGTACTTC. This translates into CASSDGGTKRQETQYF.